This T cell receptor (beta chain) comes out of a study of CD8+ T cells in alopecia areata. Once RNA had been extracted, it was reverse transcribed into cDNA to act as the sequencing template. The repertoire was sequenced with immunoSEQ multiplex PCR; TCRdb's copy has only in-frame clones and lacks some. Among under 250,000 clones listed, around three fifths were seen once. Treatment of the sample: oral pan-JAK inhibitor, 5-10 mg twice daily. Collected material from alopecia areata patients comprised lesional scalp punch biopsies and peripheral blood. Sequenced here: CD4+ T cells sorted from blood, sampled at week 4, from a patient treated with tofacitinib. The TCR comes from a human donor with alopecia areata.

CDR3: CASSDYSSNQPQHF. In DNA, the CDR3 is TGTGCCAGCAGTGATTATTCCTCCAATCAGCCCCAGCATTTT. V is TRBV2 and J is TRBJ1-5; the D is unclear. This CDR3 comprises 14 residues. Germline-derived CDR1 and CDR2 are SNHLY and FYNNEI. Trimming removed 3 bases from V and 3 bases from J, with 9 bases in between.